This T cell receptor beta chain was recorded in a study of T cell responses to AZD1222 COVID-19 vaccine. Study results and caveats: Sampling that yielded the repertoires occurred only after the peak T cell response. White British people made up most donors, females outnumbered males, and clonal diversity was possibly underestimated.

Using immunoSEQ multiplex PCR, the repertoire was profiled, and TCRdb retains in-frame clones only, with some absent. The sample lists about 170,000 clones, approximately 95% seen once, with 3.9% in the top ten. CDR3 length: 12 residues. The V and J ends lost 5 bases and 0 bases respectively, with 1 base between them. Germline CDR1 and CDR2: KGHSH and LQKENI. Worth noting for this clone: Its antigen is as yet unknown.

Here the sequenced sample was peripheral blood, taken on day 0 of AZD1222 vaccination. The sequence was collected from an adult in good health. V gene TRBV18 combines with J gene TRBJ2-2; the D is unclear. This chain's CDR3 is CASSSNTGELFF. In DNA form, the CDR3 reads TGTGCCAGCTCATCGAACACCGGGGAGCTGTTTTTT.